The 10 T cell receptor beta chains reported below all come from one sample, sequenced in a study of blood T cells in healthy people across ages. The use of a sample-barcoded 5' primer and a J-beta primer mix characterized a second PCR of roughly 7 to 11 cycles. TCRdb ran MiXCR on the 5' RACE reads and lists one entry per CDR3 protein. The sample gives 780,000 or so distinct CDR3 sequences, about 25% of which show up once; approximately 4% is in the top ten. These data also formed part of another study, on T cells of mothers and their children.

Sequencing input: blood. The receptors originated from a boy younger than 18 in good health.

This clonotype was detected a few times. The chain combines TRBV7-6 with TRBJ2-5; 12 bases fit TRBD2. Germline V CDR1 and CDR2: SGHVS, FNYEAQ. The V gene end was trimmed by 1 base and the J gene end by 5 bases; junction bases not matched to a gene: 17. CDR3 length equals 20 residues. CDR3 residues: CASSLGFGVRLAGDVETQYF. The CDR3 nucleotides are TGTGCCAGCAGCTTAGGATTCGGGGTGAGACTAGCGGGAGATGTGGAGACCCAGTACTTC.

The chain links TRBV7-2 to TRBJ2-5; no clear D. Germline loops: CDR1 SGHTA, CDR2 FQGNSA. CDR3 size: 15 residues. Trimming removed 5 bases from V and 2 bases from J, with 15 bases in between. DNA for the CDR3: TGTGCCAGCAGCCACCGACGTCTAGATCAAGAGACCCAGTACTTC. Its translation is CASSHRRLDQETQYF.

This clonotype was detected only a few times. The V call is TRBV20-1, the J call TRBJ2-2, with D perhaps TRBD1 or TRBD2 (5 bases each). V was trimmed by 3 bases and J by 4 bases, leaving 12 bases between them. The CDR3 is 14 amino acids. The germline V gene has CDR1 DFQATT and CDR2 SNEGSKA (reference sequence). This CDR3 reads CSARDSGSTGELFF. In DNA, the CDR3 is TGCAGTGCTAGGGACTCAGGGTCCACCGGGGAGCTGTTTTTT.

This clonotype turned up a few times. The chain carries TRBV5-1 and TRBJ2-1; D call uncertain. The ends were cut back, 2 bases at V and 5 bases at J, with 5 bases in the middle. Germline V lookup: CDR1 SGHRS, CDR2 YFSETQ. This CDR3 is 12 amino acids long. CDR3 in DNA: TGCGCCAGCAGCTTCTTAGACAATGAGCAGTTCTTC. It translates to CASSFLDNEQFF.

This clonotype has a handful of counts. This sequence joins TRBV15 and TRBJ2-5; possible D gene TRBD1, 6 bases. Deletions cut 4 bases from V and 1 base from J, with 13 bases between. In germline, CDR1 is LNHNV, CDR2 YYDKDF (reference sequence). The CDR3 covers 15 residues. The DNA for the CDR3 is TGTGCCACCAGCAAGCCCTGGGACACCCAAGAGACCCAGTACTTC. Its protein product is CATSKPWDTQETQYF. Combining the CDR3 with reference TRBV15 and TRBJ2-5 gives the whole variable domain DAMVIQNPRYQVTQFGKPVTLSCSQTLNHNVMYWYQQKSSQAPKLLFHYYDKDFNNEADTPDNFQSRRPNTSFCFLDIRSPGLGDTAMYLCATSKPWDTQETQYFGPGTRLLVL.

This chain joins TRBV28 and TRBJ2-1, with 7 bases fitting TRBD1. Trimming at V came to 3 bases and at J to 6 bases, leaving 14 bases not matched to a gene. The CDR3 is made up of 17 amino acids. Germline V gene sequence: CDR1 MDHEN, CDR2 SYDVKM. For the CDR3, the DNA is TGTGCCAGCAGTTTGCTGCCGACAGGGTCTTTGGGCAATGAGCAGTTCTTC. Its protein product is CASSLLPTGSLGNEQFF. Full variable domain (remainder filled in from reference TRBV28 and TRBJ2-1): DVKVTQSSRYLVKRTGEKVFLECVQDMDHENMFWYRQDPGLGLRLIYFSYDVKMKEKGDIPEGYSVSREKKERFSLILESASTNQTSMYLCASSLLPTGSLGNEQFFGPGTRLTVL.

A few counts support this clonotype. The chain has TRBV7-9 and TRBJ2-5; 8 bases fit TRBD2. The end of the DNA aligns better with TRBJ2-1, so the J call may be wrong. The germline gives CDR1 SEHNR, CDR2 FQNEAQ (reference sequence). The CDR3 sequence is 17 residues long. The CDR3 coding sequence is TGTGCCAGCAGCTTAGCGCTGGGGAGCGGGAGCCTTAATGAGCAGTTCTTC. Amino acid sequence: CASSLALGSGSLNEQFF.

This clonotype was observed a few times. The CDR3 spells CASSEHRGQGNTIYF. Here the CDR3 DNA reads TGTGCCAGCAGTGAGCACAGGGGGCAAGGAAACACCATATATTTT. The J gene is TRBJ1-3, the V gene TRBV25-1; 9 bases are shared with TRBD1. CDR3 length: 15 residues. J was trimmed by 4 bases and V by 3 bases; bases with no gene match: 4. Germline V gene data show CDR1 as MGHDK and CDR2 as SYGVNS.

This chain uses TRBV6-6 with TRBJ1-1, with D perhaps TRBD1 (5 bases). Germline V CDR1 and CDR2: MNHNY, SVGAGI (reference sequence). Trimming stripped 6 bases from V and 1 base from J, with 12 bases between. CDR3 size: 14 residues. CDR3: CASSYGAANTEAFF. In DNA, the CDR3 is TGTGCCAGCAGCTACGGGGCGGCGAACACTGAAGCTTTCTTT.

This clonotype came up a few times. The chain links TRBV6-5 to TRBJ2-7; the match to TRBD2 covers 7 bases. Looked up from germline, CDR1 is MNHEY and CDR2 is SVGAGI. The CDR3 spans 16 residues. V dropped 4 bases and J dropped 3; count of bases not matched to a gene: 12. The CDR3 nucleotides read TGTGCCAGCAGTTCTGGGGGGGACTCCTATGGCTACGAGCAGTACTTC. It codes for CASSSGGDSYGYEQYF.